This T cell receptor (beta chain) was sequenced during a study of CD8+ T cells in alopecia areata. Study in general: Using the percentage of affected scalp area, treated patients' severity was scored.

Stated treatment: oral pan-JAK inhibitor, 5-10 mg twice daily. RNA was extracted and reverse transcribed into cDNA as the sequencing template. The assay was immunoSEQ multiplex PCR, and TCRdb's table has in-frame clones only and misses some. This table holds roughly 200,000 clones, around half found once. This clone was seen more than once but under ten times. Germline-derived CDR1 and CDR2 are ENHRY and SYGVKD. The CDR3 is made up of 15 amino acids. The V gene lost 4 bases and the J gene lost 0 bases, with 10 bases spanning the gap. The rearrangement joins TRBV10-3 to TRBJ2-4; TRBD2 might be the D (7 bases). The receptor's source is a human donor with alopecia areata. This specimen consisted of CD8+ T cells sorted from blood, obtained at week 24, from a patient treated with tofacitinib. CDR3 residues: CAISGEGEAKNIQYF. CDR3 sequence (DNA): TGTGCCATCAGTGGGGAGGGGGAAGCCAAAAACATTCAGTACTTC.